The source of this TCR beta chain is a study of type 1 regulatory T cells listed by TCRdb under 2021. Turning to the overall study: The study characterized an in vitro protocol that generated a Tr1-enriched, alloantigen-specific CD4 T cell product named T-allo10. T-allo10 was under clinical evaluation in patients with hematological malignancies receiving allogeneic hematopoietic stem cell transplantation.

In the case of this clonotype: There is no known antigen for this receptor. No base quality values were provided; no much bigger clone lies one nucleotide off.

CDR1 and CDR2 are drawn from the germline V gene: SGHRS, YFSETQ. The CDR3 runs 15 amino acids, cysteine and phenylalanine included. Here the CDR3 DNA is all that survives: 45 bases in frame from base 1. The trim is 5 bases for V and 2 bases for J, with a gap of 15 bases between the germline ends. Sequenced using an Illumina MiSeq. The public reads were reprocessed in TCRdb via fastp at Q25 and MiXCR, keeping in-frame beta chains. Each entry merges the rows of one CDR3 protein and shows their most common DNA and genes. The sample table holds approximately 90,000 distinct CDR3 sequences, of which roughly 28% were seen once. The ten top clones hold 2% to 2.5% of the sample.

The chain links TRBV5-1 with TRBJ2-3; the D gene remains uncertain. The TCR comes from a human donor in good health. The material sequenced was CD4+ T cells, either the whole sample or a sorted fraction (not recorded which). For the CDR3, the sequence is CASSLQGPDTDTQYF. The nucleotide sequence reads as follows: TGCGCCAGCAGTCTCCAAGGTCCCGACACAGATACGCAGTATTTT.